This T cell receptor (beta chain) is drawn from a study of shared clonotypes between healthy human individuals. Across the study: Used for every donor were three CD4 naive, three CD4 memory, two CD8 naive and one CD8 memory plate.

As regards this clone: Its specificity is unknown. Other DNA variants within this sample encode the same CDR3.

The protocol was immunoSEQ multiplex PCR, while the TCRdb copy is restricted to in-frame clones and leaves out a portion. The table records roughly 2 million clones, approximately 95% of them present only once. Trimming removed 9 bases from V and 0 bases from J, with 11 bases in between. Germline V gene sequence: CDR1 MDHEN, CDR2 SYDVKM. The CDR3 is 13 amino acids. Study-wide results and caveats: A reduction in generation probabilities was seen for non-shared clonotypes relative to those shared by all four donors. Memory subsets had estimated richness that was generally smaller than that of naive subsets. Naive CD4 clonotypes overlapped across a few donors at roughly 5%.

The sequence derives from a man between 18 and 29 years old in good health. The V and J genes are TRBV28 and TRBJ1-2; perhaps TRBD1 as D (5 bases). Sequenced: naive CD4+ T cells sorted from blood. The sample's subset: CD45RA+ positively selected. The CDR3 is CASRDSTNYGYTF. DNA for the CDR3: TGTGCCAGTCGGGACTCGACTAACTATGGCTACACCTTC.